This is a list of T cell receptor beta chains from one sample in a study of cytomegalovirus exposure and HLA in healthy donors. Clones were sequenced by immunoSEQ multiplex PCR, and TCRdb holds only the in-frame ones, with some missing. The top ten clones hold roughly 3.1% of a sample with some 65,000 clones, more than 75% of them seen once. The specimen was PBMCs. These receptors were taken from a girl between 10 and 17 years old in good health and CMV-seropositive. Both conserved end residues are part of each CDR3. A D gene is named only where the DNA matches it firmly. Only some rows state a clone size, as once, few, many or a class for expanded clones.

size,D,V,J,CDR3,DNA
.,TRBD2,TRBV9,TRBJ2-1,CASSVDGLAGYNEQFF,TGTGCCAGCAGCGTAGACGGACTAGCGGGATACAATGAGCAGTTCTTC
few,.,TRBV4-2,TRBJ1-4,CASSQEQGWANEKLFF,TGTGCCAGCAGCCAAGAGCAGGGATGGGCTAATGAAAAACTGTTTTTT
.,TRBD1,TRBV7-2,TRBJ1-5,CASSFDGQGFSNQPQHF,TGTGCCAGCAGCTTCGACGGACAGGGCTTTAGCAATCAGCCCCAGCATTTT
.,.,TRBV10-3,TRBJ2-5,CAISEGTKETQYF,TGTGCCATCAGTGAGGGAACTAAAGAGACCCAGTACTTC
.,TRBD2,TRBV25-1,TRBJ2-7,CASSEFSGSSYEQYF,TGTGCCAGCAGTGAATTTAGCGGGAGTTCCTACGAGCAGTACTTC
once,.,TRBV10-3,TRBJ1-5,CAISPTGTSNQPQHF,TGTGCCATCAGCCCCACAGGGACGAGCAATCAGCCCCAGCATTTT
.,TRBD1,TRBV11-2,TRBJ1-1,CASSAVRGAEAFF,TGTGCCAGCAGCGCAGTCAGGGGGGCTGAAGCTTTCTTT
.,.,TRBV21-1,TRBJ2-5,CASTKGDRGRETQYF,TGTGCCAGCACCAAAGGGGACAGGGGGAGAGAGACCCAGTACTTC
.,TRBD2,TRBV2,TRBJ2-6,CASSEEGLGLTGANVLTF,TGTGCCAGCAGTGAGGAAGGACTAGGTCTAACTGGGGCCAACGTCCTGACTTTC
.,.,TRBV15,TRBJ1-4,CATSRSGAGANEKLFF,TGTGCCACCAGCAGATCTGGGGCAGGTGCTAATGAAAAACTGTTTTTT
few,.,TRBV14,TRBJ1-2,CASGGPPGYGYTF,TGTGCTTCGGGGGGGCCTCCTGGCTATGGCTACACCTTC
.,.,TRBV2,TRBJ2-1,CASSAGVSSYNEQFF,TGTGCCAGCAGCGCAGGGGTGAGCTCCTACAATGAGCAGTTCTTC
.,.,TRBV27,TRBJ1-1,CATAALGVNTEAFF,TGTGCCACCGCCGCCCTGGGAGTGAACACTGAAGCTTTCTTT
.,TRBD2,TRBV6-5,TRBJ2-5,CASSYGGVVRGETQYF,TGTGCCAGCAGTTACGGGGGGGTTGTCCGAGGGGAGACCCAGTACTTC
.,.,TRBV7-2,TRBJ1-2,CASSLPRSRGYTF,TGTGCCAGCAGCTTACCGAGGAGTAGGGGCTACACCTTC
few,.,TRBV6-6,TRBJ1-1,CASSYRNTEAFF,TGTGCCAGCAGTTATAGGAACACTGAAGCTTTCTTT
.,.,TRBV30,TRBJ1-4,CAWSSREKLFF,TGTGCCTGGAGTAGCCGCGAAAAACTGTTTTTT
.,.,TRBV10-3,TRBJ2-7,CAISTTGQAYEQYF,TGTGCCATCAGTACAACGGGACAAGCCTACGAGCAGTACTTC
.,.,TRBV29-1,TRBJ1-5,CSAGLGANQPQHF,TGCAGCGCTGGGCTGGGGGCAAATCAGCCCCAGCATTTT
.,.,TRBV7-9,TRBJ2-5,CASSPRLSNQETQYF,TGTGCCAGCAGCCCCCGGTTATCGAACCAAGAGACCCAGTACTTC
.,.,TRBV14,TRBJ1-1,CASSSYSENTEAFF,TGTGCCAGCAGCTCCTATTCTGAGAACACTGAAGCTTTCTTT
.,.,TRBV6-5,TRBJ1-1,CASRKSHRGRAEAFF,TGTGCCAGCAGGAAGAGCCACCGCGGGAGGGCTGAAGCTTTCTTT
once,.,TRBV6-6,TRBJ2-7,CASIPNRASYEQYF,TGTGCCAGCATTCCTAACAGGGCCTCCTACGAGCAGTACTTC
.,TRBD1,TRBV25-1,TRBJ1-1,CASSDMVRQGPNTEAFF,TGTGCCAGCAGTGATATGGTAAGACAGGGGCCGAACACTGAAGCTTTCTTT
.,.,TRBV30,TRBJ1-3,CAWSVGSGNTIYF,TGTGCCTGGAGTGTCGGCTCTGGAAACACCATATATTTT
.,.,TRBV20-1,TRBJ2-3,CSAGTTSAQYF,TGCAGTGCGGGAACGACTAGTGCGCAGTATTTT
.,.,TRBV5-4,TRBJ1-4,CASRSRGGNEKLFF,TGTGCCAGCAGGTCTCGGGGGGGTAATGAAAAACTGTTTTTT
once,TRBD2,TRBV5-4,TRBJ2-2,CASSQEGLAGASGELFF,TGTGCCAGCAGCCAGGAAGGACTAGCGGGAGCGAGCGGGGAGCTGTTTTTT
.,.,TRBV12-2,TRBJ2-6,CASRLHCLTGANVLTF,TGTGCAAGTCGCCTCCACTGTTTGACTGGGGCCAACGTCCTGACTTTC
.,.,TRBV25-1,TRBJ2-7,CASSDGWTAQYF,TGTGCCAGCAGTGACGGGTGGACAGCGCAGTACTTC
.,TRBD1,TRBV2,TRBJ1-2,CASSATGAGFYGYTF,TGTGCCAGCAGCGCAACAGGGGCGGGATTCTATGGCTACACCTTC
.,TRBD1,TRBV7-6,TRBJ2-7,CASSLGAGRGNTYEQYF,TGTGCCAGCAGCTTAGGAGCCGGCAGGGGGAACACCTACGAGCAGTACTTC
.,.,TRBV11-2,TRBJ1-1,CASSLDGGRITEAFF,TGTGCCAGCAGCTTAGACGGGGGGCGAATTACTGAAGCTTTCTTT
.,TRBD1,TRBV4-1,TRBJ2-7,CASSQREGQGSYEQYF,TGCGCCAGCAGCCAACGTGAGGGACAGGGCTCCTACGAGCAGTACTTC
.,.,TRBV6-4,TRBJ2-1,CASSRSGEGDEQFF,TGTGCCAGCAGTCGGTCGGGGGAAGGCGATGAGCAGTTCTTC
.,TRBD1,TRBV5-1,TRBJ2-3,CASSWGQGVDTQYF,TGCGCCAGCAGCTGGGGACAGGGGGTAGATACGCAGTATTTT
.,.,TRBV6-6,TRBJ1-4,CASRGGRTNEKLFF,TGTGCCAGCAGGGGGGGACGGACGAATGAAAAACTGTTTTTT
.,TRBD1,TRBV4-1,TRBJ2-1,CASSLRDSYNEQFF,TGCGCCAGCAGCCTTCGGGACAGTTACAATGAGCAGTTCTTC
.,TRBD1,TRBV2,TRBJ1-6,CASNRGNSPLHF,TGTGCCAGCAACAGGGGCAATTCACCCCTCCACTTT
.,.,TRBV7-9,TRBJ1-2,CASSDRGMGYTF,TGTGCCAGCAGCGATAGGGGGATGGGCTACACCTTC
.,TRBD1,TRBV28,TRBJ2-6,CASSSLDGTGGSGANVLTF,TGTGCCAGCAGTTCACTAGATGGGACAGGTGGGTCTGGGGCCAACGTCCTGACTTTC
.,.,TRBV6-4,TRBJ2-1,CASSDILGARGHEQFF,TGTGCCAGCAGTGACATTCTAGGGGCGAGAGGACATGAGCAGTTCTTC
few,TRBD2,TRBV28,TRBJ2-4,CASSSLITSGIQYF,TGTGCCAGCAGTTCCCTGATAACTAGCGGTATTCAGTACTTC
.,TRBD2,TRBV6-1,TRBJ2-4,CASSEELAGVNIQYF,TGTGCCAGCAGTGAAGAACTAGCGGGAGTGAACATTCAGTACTTC
.,.,TRBV7-9,TRBJ2-2,CASSFYDGGNTGELFF,TGTGCCAGCAGCTTCTACGACGGGGGGAACACCGGGGAGCTGTTTTTT
.,.,TRBV2,TRBJ1-5,CASAPENSGTQPQHF,TGTGCCAGCGCCCCTGAGAACAGCGGCACCCAGCCCCAGCATTTT
.,TRBD1,TRBV5-1,TRBJ2-5,CASSRPRGRRETQYF,TGCGCCAGCAGCCGCCCCAGGGGGCGTCGGGAGACCCAGTACTTC
.,.,TRBV2,TRBJ1-1,CASVGAGRGTEAFF,TGTGCCAGCGTTGGGGCAGGGCGGGGAACTGAAGCTTTCTTT
few,.,TRBV28,TRBJ1-2,CASSLVGANYGYTF,TGTGCCAGCAGTCTGGTCGGAGCTAACTATGGCTACACCTTC
.,TRBD1,TRBV28,TRBJ2-2,CASSSPGTDPGELFF,TGTGCCAGCAGTTCCCCCGGGACAGATCCCGGGGAGCTGTTTTTT
.,TRBD2,TRBV7-2,TRBJ2-7,CASSPGPLAGDSYEQYF,TGTGCCAGCAGCCCGGGACCCTTAGCGGGAGACTCCTACGAGCAGTACTTC
once,TRBD2,TRBV4-3,TRBJ2-3,CASRMGLVSTDTQYF,TGCGCCAGCAGAATGGGACTAGTGAGCACAGATACGCAGTATTTT
.,.,TRBV6-5,TRBJ2-1,CASSYGGTYNEQFF,TGTGCCAGCAGTTACGGCGGGACCTACAATGAGCAGTTCTTC
.,.,TRBV28,TRBJ1-2,CASSLVQANYGYTF,TGTGCCAGCAGTTTGGTCCAGGCTAACTATGGCTACACCTTC
.,TRBD1,TRBV18,TRBJ2-7,CASSAGTGNYEQYF,TGTGCCAGCTCCGCCGGGACAGGTAACTACGAGCAGTACTTC
.,.,TRBV7-2,TRBJ2-3,CASSITRVADTQYF,TGTGCCAGCAGCATTACGAGGGTGGCGGATACGCAGTATTTT
.,TRBD2,TRBV5-4,TRBJ2-2,CASSLGLAGGTGELFF,TGTGCCAGCAGCTTGGGACTAGCGGGAGGTACCGGGGAGCTGTTTTTT
.,TRBD1,TRBV9,TRBJ2-1,CASSVASGTVTDNEQFF,TGTGCCAGCAGCGTAGCTTCGGGGACAGTGACGGACAATGAGCAGTTCTTC
few,TRBD2,TRBV4-1,TRBJ2-2,CASSFRLAGEAGELFF,TGCGCCAGCAGCTTCCGACTAGCGGGAGAGGCCGGGGAGCTGTTTTTT
.,.,TRBV6-1,TRBJ1-4,CASSEVGGLNEKLFF,TGTGCCAGCAGTGAAGTGGGCGGGCTGAACGAAAAACTGTTTTTT